Listed below are T cell receptor beta chains from one sample, sequenced in a study of technical replicates of blood from several donors. Sequencing was performed with immunoSEQ multiplex PCR; in TCRdb, only in-frame clones are kept and a portion is missing. The table has around 90,000 clones, around 94% seen once. Sequencing used T cells isolated from PBMCs. Every receptor here comes from a human donor in good health. The CDR3 runs from the conserved cysteine through the conserved F or W. D genes are given only for firm matches. The size field is filled for only some rows; it gives once, few, many or a size class.

abundance,v_gene,j_gene,len,d_gene,CDR3nt,CDR3aa
-,TRBV4-2,TRBJ2-3,16,TRBD1,TGTGCCAGCAGCCAAGATGGGACAGGGGGCGAGACTACGCAGTATTTT,CASSQDGTGGETTQYF
-,TRBV4-1,TRBJ1-2,15,-,TGCGCCAGCAGCCTCCGTACAGGGCGGAACTATGGCTACACCTTC,CASSLRTGRNYGYTF
-,TRBV6-1,TRBJ2-7,15,TRBD2,TGTGCCAGCAGTGAAGGGCGGCTAGCGGCCTACGAGCAGTACTTC,CASSEGRLAAYEQYF
-,TRBV6-1,TRBJ1-2,15,-,TGTGCCAGCAGTGACCCAGGTCAAGACCTCTATGGCTACACCTTC,CASSDPGQDLYGYTF
-,TRBV9,TRBJ2-1,16,TRBD1,TGTGCCAGCAGCGTAGTGGCGGGCAGGGGGCTCGGTGAGCAGTTCTTC,CASSVVAGRGLGEQFF
few,TRBV10-3,TRBJ2-1,14,TRBD2,TGTGCCATCAGGTTAGCGGGAGAAAGCGCTGAGCAGTTCTTC,CAIRLAGESAEQFF
-,TRBV19,TRBJ2-7,17,TRBD2,TGTGCCAGTAGTACCACCGGGACTAGCGTTGGTTCCTACGAGCAGTACTTC,CASSTTGTSVGSYEQYF
-,TRBV19,TRBJ2-2,14,TRBD1,TGTGCCAGTAGTATACAGGGGGTGTCAAAGGAGCTGTTTTTT,CASSIQGVSKELFF
-,TRBV7-8,TRBJ2-3,14,TRBD1,TGTGCCAGCAGCTTAGGCAGGGGGACAGATACGCAGTATTTT,CASSLGRGTDTQYF
-,TRBV2,TRBJ1-2,13,-,TGTGCCAGCAGTGAGTCCGGTAACTATGGCTACACCTTC,CASSESGNYGYTF
-,TRBV19,TRBJ1-1,15,-,TGTGCCAGTAGTGACCCGCAGGGAGGAAGATCTGAAGCTTTCTTT,CASSDPQGGRSEAFF
once,TRBV6-6,TRBJ2-2,16,TRBD1,TGTGCCAGCAGTTACTCCCAGGGGGCTCACACCGGGGAGCTGTTTTTT,CASSYSQGAHTGELFF
-,TRBV6-5,TRBJ2-3,14,TRBD2,TGTGCCAGCAGTGCTAGCGGGAGCGTAGGTACGCAGTATTTT,CASSASGSVGTQYF
-,TRBV28,TRBJ2-3,16,TRBD2,TGTGCCAGCCATGAGTTTGGGAGGGCGAGCACAGATACGCAGTATTTT,CASHEFGRASTDTQYF
-,TRBV13,TRBJ1-3,18,TRBD1,TGTGCCAGCAGCCCAGGATTAGGACAGGGTCTATCTGGAAACACCATATATTTT,CASSPGLGQGLSGNTIYF
-,TRBV11-2,TRBJ2-7,15,TRBD1,TGTGCCAGCAGCTTAGACCCGGGACAGACTTACGAGCAGTACTTC,CASSLDPGQTYEQYF
-,TRBV7-9,TRBJ1-1,13,TRBD1,TGTGCCAGCGAAGGGGGCTCCGGGACTGAAGCTTTCTTT,CASEGGSGTEAFF
-,TRBV11-3,TRBJ2-3,20,TRBD2,TGTGCCAGCAGCTTAGGGTCTGGGCTAGCGGGAGCTGGCTGGCGGGATACGCAGTATTTT,CASSLGSGLAGAGWRDTQYF
-,TRBV5-5,TRBJ2-1,17,-,TGTGCCAGCAGCTTTCAGGGAACTCCCCTCTTAGGCAATGAGCAGTTCTTC,CASSFQGTPLLGNEQFF
-,TRBV7-9,TRBJ1-1,15,TRBD1,TGTGCCAGCAGCGGACAGACAGGGTTTATCACTGAAGCTTTCTTT,CASSGQTGFITEAFF
-,TRBV2,TRBJ2-3,14,TRBD2,TGTGCCAGCATGTCAGGGGCGGGGGGAGATACGCAGTATTTT,CASMSGAGGDTQYF
-,TRBV5-1,TRBJ2-1,15,TRBD2,TGCGCCAGCAGCTACGGACTAGCGGGAGAAGCTGAGCAGTTCTTC,CASSYGLAGEAEQFF
-,TRBV15,TRBJ1-2,16,TRBD1,TGTGCCACCAGCCGGACAGGGGGTAGTGCTAACTATGGCTACACCTTC,CATSRTGGSANYGYTF
-,TRBV18,TRBJ1-5,15,-,TGTGCCAGCTCAACCGGGACAAAAGTTGGTCAGCCCCAGCATTTT,CASSTGTKVGQPQHF
-,TRBV5-6,TRBJ1-6,19,-,TGTGCCAGCAGCGCTTGGGTTCAAACAGGGCGGCTAAATAATTCACCCCTCCACTTT,CASSAWVQTGRLNNSPLHF
once,TRBV5-1,TRBJ1-2,15,-,TGCGCCAGCAGCTCGACAGGCCTCCTTGGCTATGGCTACACCTTC,CASSSTGLLGYGYTF
-,TRBV28,TRBJ1-5,16,TRBD1,TGTGCCAGCTACAGCTCCGGGACAGGGCCTTCAGGGGCCCAGCATTTT,CASYSSGTGPSGAQHF
-,TRBV7-9,TRBJ1-5,16,TRBD1,TGTGCCAGCAGCTCCACTAGGGGGACAGGACAGCAGCCCCAGCATTTT,CASSSTRGTGQQPQHF
-,TRBV6-6,TRBJ2-4,12,TRBD2,TGTGCCAGTCGGGGGGATGGAGACATTCAGTACTTC,CASRGDGDIQYF
-,TRBV19,TRBJ2-7,15,TRBD1,TGTGCCAGTTCTTCCCGGGACAGGCTAATCTACGAGCAGTACTTC,CASSSRDRLIYEQYF
-,TRBV4-1,TRBJ1-2,14,-,TGCGCCAGCAGCCCCGAGCCAGGCCTACGTGGCTACACCTTC,CASSPEPGLRGYTF
-,TRBV7-8,TRBJ2-7,17,TRBD1,TGTGCCAGCAGCTTTACCACAGGGGGCGGGGGCACCTACGAGCAGTACTTC,CASSFTTGGGGTYEQYF
-,TRBV15,TRBJ2-3,17,-,TGTGCCACCAGCAGAGGGAGGGGAGCTAGCGTCGCAGATACGCAGTATTTT,CATSRGRGASVADTQYF
-,TRBV5-1,TRBJ2-5,16,TRBD1,TGCGCCAGCAGCTACCACCATCTAGACAGGGCGGAGACCCAGTACTTC,CASSYHHLDRAETQYF
-,TRBV9,TRBJ2-1,15,TRBD2,TGTGCCAGCAGCGTAGTTAGCGGGGGGTACAATGAGCAGTTCTTC,CASSVVSGGYNEQFF